One sample yielded the 5 T cell receptor beta chains listed below, sequenced in a study of cytomegalovirus exposure and HLA in healthy donors. The PCR made use of 60 Vbeta and 13 Jbeta primers. The data were produced by immunoSEQ multiplex PCR, yet TCRdb's version contains in-frame clones alone and is incomplete. The data show around 110,000 clones, 75% to 85% seen once. Sequenced sample: PBMCs. Receptor source: a young man in good health and CMV-seropositive.

The J gene is TRBJ1-5, the V gene TRBV27; a weak D match, TRBD1 (5 bases). The V and J ends lost 3 bases and 7 bases respectively, with 16 bases between them. The CDR3 sequence is 15 residues long. Germline loops: CDR1 MNHEY, CDR2 SMNVEV (reference sequence). CDR3 loop: CASSFWQGWEQPQHF. CDR3 coding DNA: TGTGCCAGCAGTTTTTGGCAGGGATGGGAACAGCCCCAGCATTTT.

The genes are TRBV19 and TRBJ2-7; the match to TRBD2 covers 8 bases. Germline assignment: CDR1 LNHDA and CDR2 SQIVND (reference sequence). The V and J ends lost 3 bases and 2 bases, in that order; junction bases with no gene match: 6. The CDR3 has 15 amino acids. The CDR3, as DNA: TGTGCCAGTAGTATGATACCTAGCGGGCCCTACGAGCAGTACTTC. Translating gives CASSMIPSGPYEQYF.

V gene TRBV19 combines with J gene TRBJ2-6, with 8 bases that match TRBD1. Trimming cost V 6 bases and J 2 bases; bases outside gene matches: 9. The CDR3 runs 17 residues. The germline gives CDR1 LNHDA, CDR2 SQIVND (reference sequence). DNA of the CDR3: TGTGCCAGTAGGGAAGACAGGGGCTATGCTGGGGCCAACGTCCTGACTTTC. It encodes CASREDRGYAGANVLTF.

The gene calls are TRBV6-6 and TRBJ1-6; 10 positions agree with TRBD1. J was trimmed by 10 bases and V by 7 bases; bases with no gene match: 7. The CDR3 is made up of 14 amino acids. Germline assignment: CDR1 MNHNY and CDR2 SVGAGI (reference sequence). The CDR3 sequence: CASTRQGAESPLHF. The CDR3 nucleotides read TGTGCCAGCACCCGACAGGGGGCAGAGTCACCCCTCCACTTT.

This clone turned up a few times. The J gene is TRBJ1-2, the V gene TRBV9; TRBD1 matches 12 bases. CDR3 length: 16 amino acids. V was clipped by 4 bases and J by 8 bases; unmatched bases: 12. Per germline, CDR1 SGDLS and CDR2 YYNGEE. The CDR3 loop is CASSFGTGGSKGGYTF. The CDR3 nucleotides read TGTGCCAGCAGCTTCGGGACAGGGGGCTCCAAGGGGGGCTACACCTTC.